The rows below give T cell receptor beta chains drawn from one sample of a study of Ad26.COV2.S vaccination and SARS-CoV-2 variants. The assay was immunoSEQ multiplex PCR, and TCRdb's table has in-frame clones only and misses some. There are fewer than 400,000 clones in the sample; less than 90% occur only once, and 3% to 3.5% lies in the top ten. The source material was peripheral blood, sampled in a trial of Ad26.COV2.S vaccine versus placebo. All receptors come from a person aged 18-65 years who received the Ad26.COV2.S COVID-19 vaccine or a placebo. The CDR3 runs from the conserved cysteine through the conserved F or W. Fields, in order: V gene, clone size, J gene, D gene, CDR3 protein, CDR3 DNA. A D gene is named only where the DNA matches it firmly. Clone size, where shown, is once, few, many, or a class for clones that have expanded.

V gene: TRBV4-1
clone size: .
J gene: TRBJ1-1
D gene: .
CDR3 protein: CASSQDYRLLTEAFF
CDR3 DNA: TGCGCCAGCAGCCAAGATTACAGGCTCCTAACTGAAGCTTTCTTT

V gene: TRBV2
clone size: .
J gene: TRBJ1-5
D gene: .
CDR3 protein: CALRRQPQHF
CDR3 DNA: TGTGCCCTTAGACGGCAGCCCCAGCATTTT

V gene: TRBV3-1/TRBV3-2
clone size: few
J gene: TRBJ2-2
D gene: TRBD2
CDR3 protein: CASSQLGLAATGELFF
CDR3 DNA: TGTGCCAGCAGCCAACTGGGACTAGCGGCTACCGGGGAGCTGTTTTTT

V gene: TRBV3-1/TRBV3-2
clone size: .
J gene: TRBJ1-4
D gene: TRBD1
CDR3 protein: CASSQDVTGYEKLFF
CDR3 DNA: TGTGCCAGCAGCCAAGATGTGACAGGGTACGAAAAACTGTTTTTT

V gene: TRBV5-1
clone size: .
J gene: TRBJ1-1
D gene: .
CDR3 protein: CASGGRNTEAFF
CDR3 DNA: TGCGCCAGCGGTGGACGGAACACTGAAGCTTTCTTT

V gene: TRBV4-1
clone size: .
J gene: TRBJ2-4
D gene: .
CDR3 protein: CASSQGVFIENIQYF
CDR3 DNA: TGCGCCAGCAGCCAAGGGGTTTTTATCGAAAACATTCAGTACTTC

V gene: TRBV2
clone size: .
J gene: TRBJ2-3
D gene: TRBD2
CDR3 protein: CASTRLAGGVDTQYF
CDR3 DNA: TGTGCCAGCACTAGACTAGCGGGGGGTGTAGATACGCAGTATTTT

V gene: TRBV5-6
clone size: .
J gene: TRBJ1-2
D gene: TRBD1
CDR3 protein: CASSLRQGAHYGYTF
CDR3 DNA: TGTGCCAGCAGCTTAAGACAGGGGGCCCACTATGGCTACACCTTC

V gene: TRBV6-2/TRBV6-3
clone size: .
J gene: TRBJ1-2
D gene: .
CDR3 protein: CASSSTFRAFYGYTF
CDR3 DNA: TGTGCCAGCAGTTCCACCTTCAGGGCCTTCTATGGCTACACCTTC

V gene: TRBV9
clone size: .
J gene: TRBJ1-2
D gene: .
CDR3 protein: CASAKGDHGYTF
CDR3 DNA: TGTGCCTCTGCCAAGGGGGATCATGGCTACACCTTC

V gene: TRBV6-5
clone size: .
J gene: TRBJ2-3
D gene: TRBD2
CDR3 protein: CASSYSRGGLTDTQYF
CDR3 DNA: TGTGCCAGCAGTTACTCGCGGGGGGGTTTAACAGATACGCAGTATTTT

V gene: TRBV6-5
clone size: .
J gene: TRBJ2-3
D gene: TRBD2
CDR3 protein: CASSSTTSGVKYF
CDR3 DNA: TGTGCCAGCAGTTCAACGACTAGCGGGGTGAAGTATTTT

V gene: TRBV5-5
clone size: .
J gene: TRBJ1-1
D gene: .
CDR3 protein: CASSLAGAVSSF
CDR3 DNA: TGTGCCAGCAGCTTGGCCGGGGCAGTTTCCAGCTTT

V gene: TRBV5-1
clone size: .
J gene: TRBJ2-2
D gene: TRBD2
CDR3 protein: CASSLVAGDNTGELFF
CDR3 DNA: TGCGCCAGCAGCTTGGTCGCGGGGGACAACACCGGGGAGCTGTTTTTT

V gene: TRBV6-2/TRBV6-3
clone size: .
J gene: TRBJ1-1
D gene: .
CDR3 protein: CASSYTAVGTEAFF
CDR3 DNA: TGTGCCAGCAGTTACACAGCGGTGGGTACTGAAGCTTTCTTT